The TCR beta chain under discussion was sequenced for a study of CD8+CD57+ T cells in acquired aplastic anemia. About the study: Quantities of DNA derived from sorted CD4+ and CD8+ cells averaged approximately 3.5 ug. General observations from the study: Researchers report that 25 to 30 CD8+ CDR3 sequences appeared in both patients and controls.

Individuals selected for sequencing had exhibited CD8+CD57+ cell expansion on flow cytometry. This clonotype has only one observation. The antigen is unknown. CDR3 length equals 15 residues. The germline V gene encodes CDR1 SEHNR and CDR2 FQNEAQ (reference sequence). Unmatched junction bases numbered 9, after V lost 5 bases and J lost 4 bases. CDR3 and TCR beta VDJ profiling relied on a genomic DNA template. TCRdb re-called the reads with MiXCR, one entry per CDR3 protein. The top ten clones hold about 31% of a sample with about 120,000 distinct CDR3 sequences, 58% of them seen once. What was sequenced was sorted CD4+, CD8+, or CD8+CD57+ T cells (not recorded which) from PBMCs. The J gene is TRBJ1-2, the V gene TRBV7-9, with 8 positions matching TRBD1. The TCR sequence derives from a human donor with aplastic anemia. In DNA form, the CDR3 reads TGTGCCAGCAGCATCGGACAGGGATCCTCCTATGGCTACACCTTC. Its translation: CASSIGQGSSYGYTF.